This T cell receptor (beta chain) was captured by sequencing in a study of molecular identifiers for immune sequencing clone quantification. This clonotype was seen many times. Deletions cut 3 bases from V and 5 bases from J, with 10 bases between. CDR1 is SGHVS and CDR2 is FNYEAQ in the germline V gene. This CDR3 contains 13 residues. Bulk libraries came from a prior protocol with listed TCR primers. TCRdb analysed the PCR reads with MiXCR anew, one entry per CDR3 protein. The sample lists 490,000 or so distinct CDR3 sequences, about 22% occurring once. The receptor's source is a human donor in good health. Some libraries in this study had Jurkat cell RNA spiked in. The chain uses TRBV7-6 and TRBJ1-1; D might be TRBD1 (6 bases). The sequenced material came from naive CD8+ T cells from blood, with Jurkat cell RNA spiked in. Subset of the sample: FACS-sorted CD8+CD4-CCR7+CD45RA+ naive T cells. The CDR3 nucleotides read TGTGCCAGCAGCTTCCAGGGGTCAACTGAAGCTTTCTTT. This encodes CASSFQGSTEAFF.